The 22 T cell receptor beta chains reported below all come from one sample, sequenced in a study of blood T cells in healthy people across ages. The authors ran a second PCR of roughly 6 to 12 cycles using a sample-barcoded 5' primer and a J-beta primer mix. From the 5' RACE reads, TCRdb called clonotypes with MiXCR, one entry per CDR3 protein. This table has around 780,000 distinct CDR3 sequences, roughly three fifths appearing once. The sequencing input was blood. The receptors derive from a man aged 40-49 years in good health.

This sequence joins TRBV10-3 and TRBJ2-5; 9 nucleotides match TRBD2. This CDR3 is 18 amino acids long. Trimming at V came to 0 bases and at J to 2 bases, leaving 10 bases not matched to a gene. The germline V gene encodes CDR1 ENHRY and CDR2 SYGVKD. CDR3 nucleotides: TGTGCCATCAGTGAGTCAGGATCGCTAGCGGGAACACAAGAGACCCAGTACTTC. Translated, it gives CAISESGSLAGTQETQYF.

Only a few counts were recorded for this clonotype. The gene calls are TRBV10-3 and TRBJ1-2; TRBD1 agrees at 7 bases. Germline assignment: CDR1 ENHRY and CDR2 SYGVKD. Trimming removed 6 bases from V and 7 bases from J; junction bases left unmatched: 11. CDR3 length equals 14 residues. The CDR3 DNA reads as TGTGCCATCAGCCCGGGACAGTCGGTGGCTGGCTACACCTTC. Translation: CAISPGQSVAGYTF.

The gene calls are TRBV20-1 and TRBJ2-1, with D perhaps TRBD1 (5 bases). From germline, CDR1 is DFQATT and CDR2 SNEGSKA (reference sequence). There are 16 residues in the CDR3. V lost 0 bases and J lost 6, with 18 bases in between. CDR3 bases: TGCAGTGCTAGAGACCCCCGCCCAGGGTTAGCCAATGAGCAGTTCTTC. This translates into CSARDPRPGLANEQFF.

The gene calls are TRBV29-1 and TRBJ1-1, with 8 bases fitting TRBD1. CDR3 length equals 14 residues. Germline CDR1 SQVTM, CDR2 ANQGSEA. After removal of 4 bases from V and 0 bases from J, the junction contained 4 bases not matched to a gene. The CDR3 coding sequence is TGCAGCGTTGGAAACAGGGGGTTGAACACTGAAGCTTTCTTT. Its protein is CSVGNRGLNTEAFF. Complete variable domain (other parts from reference TRBV29-1 and TRBJ1-1): SAVISQKPSRDICQRGTSLTIQCQVDSQVTMMFWYRQQPGQSLTLIATANQGSEATYESGFVIDKFPISRPNLTFSTLTVSNMSPEDSSIYLCSVGNRGLNTEAFFGQGTRLTVV.

The chain couples TRBV4-2 to TRBJ2-1; D is unclear. Germline CDR1 LGHNA, CDR2 YNFKEQ. Trimming removed 1 base at V and 3 bases at J, with 7 bases between. This CDR3 spans 14 amino acids. The CDR3 protein is CASSQVTDYNEQFF. The CDR3 DNA sequence: TGTGCCAGCAGCCAAGTTACAGACTACAATGAGCAGTTCTTC.

J is TRBJ1-1 and V is TRBV18, with TRBD1 matching over 9 bases. The germline V gene has CDR1 KGHSH and CDR2 LQKENI. CDR3 length equals 12 residues. V lost 3 bases, J lost 11 bases, and 4 bases stayed unmatched. The CDR3 spells CASSPGQGFAFF. CDR3 in DNA: TGTGCCAGCTCACCGGGACAGGGTTTCGCTTTCTTT.

This clonotype was recorded a few times. The rearrangement joins TRBV20-1 to TRBJ2-3, with D perhaps matching TRBD1 (6 bases). Germline V gene data show CDR1 as DFQATT and CDR2 as SNEGSKA (reference sequence). Trimming cost V 6 bases and J 3 bases, with 16 bases left between them. The CDR3 length is 14 residues. Here the CDR3 reads CSAPGGRGTDTQYF. CDR3 DNA sequence: TGCAGTGCCCCCGGCGGCAGGGGTACAGATACGCAGTATTTT.

The gene calls are TRBV5-1 and TRBJ2-4; TRBD1 agrees at 11 bases. Germline assignment: CDR1 SGHRS and CDR2 YFSETQ. The trim removed 4 bases at V and 6 bases at J, leaving 9 bases unmatched. The CDR3 runs 16 residues. CDR3 sequence: CASSERIGTGGNIQYF. CDR3 sequence (DNA): TGCGCCAGCAGCGAACGTATCGGGACAGGGGGAAACATTCAGTACTTC.

The V and J genes are TRBV6-6 and TRBJ2-3; no definite D call. Germline CDR1 reads MNHNY; CDR2 reads SVGAGI (reference sequence). This CDR3 region has 14 residues. Trimming removed 0 bases at V and 6 bases at J, with 10 bases between. The CDR3 reads CASSYSGYGDTQYF. The DNA of the CDR3 is TGTGCCAGCAGTTACTCGGGGTACGGGGATACGCAGTATTTT.

This chain links TRBV24-1 with TRBJ2-5, with D perhaps given as TRBD1 or TRBD2 (6 bases each). CDR3 length equals 19 residues. Germline CDR1 is KGHDR and CDR2 is SFDVKD. V lost 8 bases to trimming and J lost 0 bases, with 27 bases between them. In nucleotides, the CDR3 is TGTGCCACCAACCACTGTCAGGGGCTCGGGGGCCGTGACCAAGAGACCCAGTACTTC. The encoded protein is CATNHCQGLGGRDQETQYF.

On this clonotype: A read error may produce the germline difference seen at one junction end. The rearrangement uses TRBV7-2 and TRBJ2-5, with TRBD2 matching 12 bases. The CDR3 has 17 residues. Germline CDR1 and CDR2: SGHTA and FQGNSA. The CDR3 spells CVSSRQTSGGYAETQYF. CDR3 in DNA: TGTGTCAGCAGCCGACAAACTAGCGGGGGGTATGCAGAGACCCAGTACTTC.

This clonotype was counted a few times. In nucleotides, the CDR3 is TGCAGTGCTACAGCGAACACTGAAGCTTTCTTT. Amino acids: CSATANTEAFF. The V call is TRBV20-1, the J call TRBJ1-1, with D unclear. The CDR3 has 11 residues. Trimming removed 4 bases at V and 1 base at J, with 4 bases between. Germline V gene data show CDR1 as DFQATT and CDR2 as SNEGSKA (reference sequence).

CDR3 sequence reads: CASSSLTDRSSTDTQYF. DNA for the CDR3: TGTGCCAGCAGTTCCCTCACGGACAGATCTAGCACAGATACGCAGTATTTT. The chain couples TRBV28 to TRBJ2-3; tentative D call: TRBD1 (6 bases). The V gene's germline CDR1 is MDHEN and CDR2 SYDVKM. The CDR3 is made up of 17 amino acids. Trimming shortened V by 4 bases and J by 0 bases, and 17 bases separated the two germline ends.

This clonotype turned up a few times. This chain joins TRBV20-1 and TRBJ2-1; D may correspond to TRBD1 or TRBD2 (5 bases each). The V gene's germline CDR1 is DFQATT and CDR2 SNEGSKA (reference sequence). This CDR3 spans 17 amino acids. V was pared by 0 bases and J by 7 bases, with 22 bases between. CDR3 sequence reads: CSARDLRRGWGVNEQFF. CDR3 nucleotide sequence: TGCAGTGCTAGAGACCTGCGACGGGGCTGGGGCGTGAATGAGCAGTTCTTC.

This sequence joins TRBV6-2 or TRBV6-3 and TRBJ2-7, with D possibly TRBD2 on 6 matching bases. V was trimmed by 3 bases and J by 8 bases, leaving 23 bases between them. This CDR3 is 16 amino acids long. Germline CDR1 reads MNHEY; CDR2 reads SVGEGT. CDR3 sequence: CASSYPTTLIRGKQYF. CDR3 coding DNA: TGTGCCAGCAGTTATCCTACCACATTGATACGGGGGAAGCAGTACTTC.

The V gene is TRBV20-1, the J gene TRBJ2-1, with D uncertain. CDR1 and CDR2 (germline): DFQATT, SNEGSKA (reference sequence). V lost 3 bases and J 6 bases, leaving 6 bases between the germline ends. CDR3 size: 11 residues. The CDR3 DNA reads TGCAGTGCTAGTGTCGGCAATGAGCAGTTCTTC. Encoded protein: CSASVGNEQFF.

This clonotype has only one observation. The rearrangement uses TRBV27 and TRBJ2-5; D remains unclear. CDR3 length equals 14 residues. V was pared by 5 bases and J by 5 bases, with 15 bases between. CDR1 is MNHEY and CDR2 is SMNVEV in the germline V gene (reference sequence). CDR3 coding DNA: TGTGCCAGCAGTCCCCTAGGTCGGCCGGAGACCCAGTACTTC. Protein: CASSPLGRPETQYF.

The CDR3 DNA follows: TGCAGTGCTAGAGACGGACTAGCGGAAGTCACAGATACGCAGTATTTT. Translating gives CSARDGLAEVTDTQYF. V gene TRBV20-1 combines with J gene TRBJ2-3; 10 bases are a match to TRBD2. Per germline, CDR1 DFQATT and CDR2 SNEGSKA (reference sequence). The CDR3 extends over 16 amino acids. V lost 0 bases, J lost 2 bases, and 5 bases stayed unmatched.

A note on this clonotype: One junction end disagrees with the germline gene, perhaps due to a read error. The gene calls are TRBV7-2 and TRBJ2-3, with a possible D match to TRBD2 (6 bases). Germline V lookup: CDR1 SGHTA, CDR2 FQGNSA. The CDR3 is made up of 15 amino acids. The CDR3 is CANSSSGPVADTQYF. The CDR3 DNA is TGTGCCAACAGCTCCAGCGGGCCAGTGGCAGATACGCAGTATTTT.

This chain connects TRBV28 to TRBJ2-7, with D perhaps TRBD1 (5 bases). This CDR3 is 16 amino acids long. Germline lookup yields CDR1 MDHEN and CDR2 SYDVKM. Trimming removed 5 bases from V and 0 bases from J, with 17 bases in between. The CDR3 sequence: CASSAFDSGNSYEQYF. Written as DNA, the CDR3 is TGTGCCAGCAGTGCCTTTGATTCAGGGAACTCCTACGAGCAGTACTTC.

This clonotype was seen at least ten times. The chain links TRBV3-1 to TRBJ2-7; 9 bases match TRBD1. Germline CDR1 reads LGHDT; CDR2 reads YNNKEL (reference sequence). J was trimmed by 0 bases and V by 4 bases; bases with no gene match: 4. This CDR3 region has 15 residues. The CDR3 DNA sequence: TGTGCCAGCAGCCCGGGGACAGGGAGCTCCTACGAGCAGTACTTC. Its protein is CASSPGTGSSYEQYF.

V usage is TRBV7-2 and J usage is TRBJ2-3; 8 nucleotides agree with TRBD2. The CDR3 totals 15 residues. The germline gives CDR1 SGHTA, CDR2 FQGNSA. The J segment lost 8 bases and the V segment lost 1 base, leaving 8 bases of the junction unmatched. As DNA, the CDR3 is TGTGCCAGCAGCTTAGAGGCGGGGGGACGAGTTACGCAGTATTTT. It yields the protein CASSLEAGGRVTQYF.